The TCR beta chain described here comes from a study of blood T cell repertoires in COVID-19. Looking at the study overall: The United States, Italy and Spain provided the acute and convalescent COVID-19 samples. The analysed material was cDNA or gDNA that came from T cells, B-cell-depleted T cells, or PBMCs.

Authors' analysis steps: It was from reference gene primer amplification that nucleated cell counts were estimated. Generated by immunoSEQ multiplex PCR, the TCRdb table keeps only in-frame clones and is missing some. V, J and clone size are taken as reported in that table, and D and trimming were inferred from the DNA itself. Of roughly 300,000 clones in the sample, around 87% were seen once. Deletions cut 4 bases from V and 5 bases from J, with 12 bases between. The V gene's germline CDR1 is SGHRS and CDR2 YFSETQ. The CDR3 has 13 amino acids. The clonotype comes from a woman aged 50 to 60 who had recovered from COVID-19. The sample was peripheral blood. The chain couples TRBV5-1 to TRBJ1-1; D gene ambiguous. This CDR3 reads CASSNRGMTEAFF. The CDR3 DNA is TGCGCCAGCAGCAATCGGGGAATGACTGAAGCTTTCTTT.